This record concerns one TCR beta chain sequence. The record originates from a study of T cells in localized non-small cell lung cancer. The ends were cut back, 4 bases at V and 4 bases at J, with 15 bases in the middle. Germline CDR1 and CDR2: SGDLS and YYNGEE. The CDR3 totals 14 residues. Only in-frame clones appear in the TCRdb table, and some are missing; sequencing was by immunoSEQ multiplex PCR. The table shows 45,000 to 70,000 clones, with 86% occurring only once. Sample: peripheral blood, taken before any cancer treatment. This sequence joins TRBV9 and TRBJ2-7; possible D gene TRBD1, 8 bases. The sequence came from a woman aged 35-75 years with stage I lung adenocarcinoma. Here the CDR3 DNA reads TGTGCCAGCAGCCCCGGACAGGGAGGGTACGAGCAGTACTTC. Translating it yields CASSPGQGGYEQYF.